The 32 T cell receptor beta chains given below trace back to one sample, sequenced in a study of T cell clones after liver transplantation. The repertoire was sequenced with immunoSEQ multiplex PCR; TCRdb's copy has only in-frame clones and lacks some. The table shows about 70,000 clones, with 75% to 90% occurring only once. The material was CD4+ T cells from blood, obtained 12 months after liver transplant. The receptor source for this set is a human patient who received a liver transplant. Some T cells may originate from the graft donor.

This chain links TRBV4-3 with TRBJ1-5; no firm D call. Germline lookup yields CDR1 LGHNA and CDR2 YSLEER. This CDR3 spans 13 amino acids. Trimming stripped 0 bases from V and 4 bases from J, with 4 bases between. The CDR3 loop reads CASSQDENQPQHF. The CDR3 DNA sequence: TGCGCCAGCAGCCAAGATGAAAATCAGCCCCAGCATTTT.

The CDR3 region has the DNA TGTGCCAGCAGCTCCCAACAGGGAGCAGTCGATGGCTACACCTTC. Protein sequence: CASSSQQGAVDGYTF. The chain is built from TRBV5-4 and TRBJ1-2; the D gene is possibly TRBD1 (6 bases). Trimming stripped 3 bases from V and 6 bases from J, with 18 bases between. Germline CDR1 and CDR2: SGHNT and YYREEE (reference sequence). The CDR3 consists of 15 residues.

This chain uses TRBV9 with TRBJ1-2; D call uncertain. The CDR3 runs 15 residues. Germline V CDR1 and CDR2: SGDLS, YYNGEE. Trimming pared 0 bases from V and 2 bases from J, leaving 11 bases between. CDR3 DNA: TGTGCCAGCAGCGTAGACTCCCAGCGGAACTATGGCTACACCTTC. Translation gives CASSVDSQRNYGYTF.

The chain uses TRBV28 and TRBJ2-1; no clear D gene. The CDR3 loop spans 23 amino acids. Germline V CDR1 and CDR2: MDHEN, SYDVKM. The V and J ends lost 6 bases and 0 bases respectively, with 36 bases between them. The CDR3 loop reads CASRARQFQGRTHGSSSYNEQFF. The CDR3 coding sequence is TGTGCCAGCAGAGCTCGTCAATTCCAAGGACGGACCCACGGCTCCAGCTCCTACAATGAGCAGTTCTTC.

The J gene is TRBJ1-1, the V gene TRBV6-5, with unresolved D. V was shortened by 2 bases and J by 5 bases, with 9 bases between the two germline ends. The CDR3 totals 13 residues. CDR1 is MNHEY and CDR2 is SVGAGI in the germline V gene. DNA of the CDR3: TGTGCCAGCAGTTACGAGGGTTGGACTGAAGCTTTCTTT. Translating gives CASSYEGWTEAFF.

In nucleotides, the CDR3 is TGTGCCAGCAGGGGACCAACCTACGAGCAGTACTTC. This codes for CASRGPTYEQYF. This chain uses TRBV2 with TRBJ2-7, with D perhaps TRBD1 or TRBD2 (5 bases each). V shed 6 bases and J shed 2 bases, with 8 bases lying between them. Germline loops: CDR1 SNHLY, CDR2 FYNNEI. The CDR3 is 12 amino acids.

This chain links TRBV2 with TRBJ1-5; the D gene is possibly TRBD1 (5 bases). This CDR3 is built from 13 residues. Germline V gene lookup returns CDR1 SNHLY and CDR2 FYNNEI. V lost 6 bases to trimming and J lost 9 bases, with 15 bases between them. The CDR3 region is CASSVGPGRPQHF. The CDR3 DNA is TGTGCCAGCAGCGTGGGGCCCGGCCGGCCCCAGCATTTT.

The chain has TRBV5-1 and TRBJ2-5; D is ambiguous. The CDR3 is 15 amino acids. The germline V and J ends were trimmed by 0 bases and 2 bases, with 11 bases remaining between them. Per germline, CDR1 SGHRS and CDR2 YFSETQ. The CDR3 loop is CASSLDPGPQETQYF. In DNA form, the CDR3 reads TGCGCCAGCAGCTTGGACCCGGGCCCTCAAGAGACCCAGTACTTC.

V gene TRBV4-1 combines with J gene TRBJ1-5; 9 nucleotides match TRBD1. The germline CDR1 and CDR2 sequences are MGHRA and YSYEKL. After removal of 2 bases from V and 0 bases from J, the junction contained 5 bases not matched to a gene. The length of the CDR3 is 17 residues. CDR3 bases: TGCGCCAGCAGCCAAAGCGGGACAGGGCGTAGCAATCAGCCCCAGCATTTT. Translation gives CASSQSGTGRSNQPQHF.

This chain joins TRBV30 and TRBJ1-5; TRBD1 might be the D (6 bases). The CDR3 is made up of 15 amino acids. The ends were cut back, 2 bases at V and 4 bases at J, with 15 bases in the middle. Germline V gives CDR1 GTSNPN, CDR2 SVGIG (reference sequence). CDR3 residues: CAWSPTGTFNQPQHF. For the CDR3, the DNA is TGTGCCTGGAGTCCCACCGGGACATTTAATCAGCCCCAGCATTTT.

This chain uses TRBV19 with TRBJ2-1; weak D call: TRBD2 (6 bases). The CDR3 has 17 residues. The V gene's germline CDR1 is LNHDA and CDR2 SQIVND (reference sequence). V was cut by 5 bases and J by 0 bases, with 17 bases left in between. In DNA, the CDR3 is TGTGCCAGTAGTCCCGCTGGAGGGCGGGGCTCCTACAATGAGCAGTTCTTC. As protein: CASSPAGGRGSYNEQFF.

This clone was observed a few times. The rearrangement uses TRBV28 and TRBJ2-1, with 9 bases identical to TRBD2. The V segment lost 7 bases and the J segment 7 bases; nucleotides outside the gene matches: 11. CDR1 is MDHEN and CDR2 is SYDVKM in the germline V gene. CDR3 length: 15 amino acids. The CDR3 spells CASTPHPSGGNEQFF. The CDR3 nucleotides are TGTGCCAGCACCCCCCACCCCAGCGGGGGGAATGAGCAGTTCTTC.

V is TRBV7-9 and J is TRBJ1-2; D is ambiguous. Germline assignment: CDR1 SEHNR and CDR2 FQNEAQ (reference sequence). Trimming pared 1 base from V and 5 bases from J, leaving 5 bases between. This CDR3 region has 12 residues. CDR3 amino acids: CASSLVGYGYTF. The CDR3 DNA follows: TGTGCCAGCAGCTTAGTTGGATATGGCTACACCTTC.

V usage is TRBV5-6 and J usage is TRBJ1-3; D not resolved. CDR1 and CDR2 (germline): SGHDT, YYEEEE. CDR3 size: 14 residues. V was cut by 2 bases and J by 0 bases, with 6 bases left in between. Here the CDR3 DNA reads TGTGCCAGCAGCTTTTATAGCTCTGGAAACACCATATATTTT. Translation gives CASSFYSSGNTIYF. Together with reference TRBV5-6 and TRBJ1-3, the CDR3 gives the full variable domain: DAGVTQSPTHLIKTRGQQVTLRCSPKSGHDTVSWYQQALGQGPQFIFQYYEEEERQRGNFPDRFSGHQFPNYSSELNVNALLLGDSALYLCASSFYSSGNTIYFGEGSWLTVV.

This clone has only one observation. Within the sample, other DNA sequences also encode this same CDR3. V usage is TRBV9 and J usage is TRBJ1-1; unclear D gene. The ends were cut back, 4 bases at V and 1 base at J, with 11 bases in the middle. The CDR3 is made up of 14 amino acids. CDR1 is SGDLS, CDR2 YYNGEE, per germline. In DNA form, the CDR3 reads TGTGCCAGCAGCCCAAGGGAGGGGAACACTGAAGCTTTCTTT. Its translation is CASSPREGNTEAFF.

The chain recombines TRBV6-4 with TRBJ1-2; TRBD1 is a possible D gene (5 bases). The CDR3 loop spans 14 amino acids. The ends were cut back, 6 bases at V and 3 bases at J, with 14 bases in the middle. Germline CDR1 reads MRHNA; CDR2 reads SNTAGT. Here the CDR3 reads CASSPGGPDYGYTF. CDR3 nucleotides: TGTGCCAGCAGCCCGGGGGGTCCTGACTATGGCTACACCTTC.

The chain recombines TRBV29-1 with TRBJ2-5, with D hard to call. V was cut by 7 bases and J by 5 bases, with 14 bases left in between. The germline V gene encodes CDR1 SQVTM and CDR2 ANQGSEA. CDR3 size: 12 residues. The CDR3 bases are TGCAGCGCCCCGGGCCCTTTGGAGACCCAGTACTTC. It encodes CSAPGPLETQYF.

This clone was detected a few times. The rearrangement uses TRBV5-5 and TRBJ2-7, with 7 bases identical to TRBD1. Germline V gene sequence: CDR1 SGHKS, CDR2 YYEKEE (reference sequence). The ends lost 4 bases at V and 3 bases at J; junction bases unmatched: 10. The CDR3 consists of 15 residues. In nucleotides, the CDR3 is TGTGCCAGCAGCGTCACCGGGACAGACCTCTACGAGCAGTACTTC. It is translated as CASSVTGTDLYEQYF.

The chain recombines TRBV10-3 with TRBJ2-3, with TRBD2 matching over 8 bases. CDR1 and CDR2 from the germline V gene are ENHRY and SYGVKD. The CDR3 contains 14 residues. V gave up 4 bases and J gave up 4 bases; unmatched junction bases: 4. In DNA form, the CDR3 reads TGTGCCATCAGTGTAGCGGGAAGTTCAGATACGCAGTATTTT. Protein: CAISVAGSSDTQYF.

The sample holds one count of this clone. The CDR3 here is CASSPSGGTEAFF. DNA for the CDR3: TGTGCCAGCAGCCCTTCAGGGGGCACTGAAGCTTTCTTT. The chain employs TRBV11-3 and TRBJ1-1, with 7 positions matching TRBD1. The CDR3 spans 13 residues. The V gene's germline CDR1 is SGHNT and CDR2 YENEEA. J was trimmed by 4 bases and V by 5 bases; bases with no gene match: 4.

This chain uses TRBV18 with TRBJ2-5, with D possibly matching TRBD2 (6 bases). Deletions cut 6 bases from V and 2 bases from J, with 13 bases between. Germline loops: CDR1 KGHSH, CDR2 LQKENI. The CDR3 is made up of 14 amino acids. The CDR3 reads CASSPIAAQETQYF. DNA for the CDR3: TGTGCCAGCTCTCCGATAGCGGCACAAGAGACCCAGTACTTC. Filled out from reference TRBV18 and TRBJ2-5, the complete variable domain reads NAGVMQNPRHLVRRRGQEARLRCSPMKGHSHVYWYRQLPEEGLKFMVYLQKENIIDESGMPKERFSAEFPKEGPSILRIQQVVRGDSAAYFCASSPIAAQETQYFGPGTRLLVL.

This chain uses TRBV5-4 with TRBJ2-3; D could derive from TRBD1 or TRBD2 (5 bases each). Germline V gives CDR1 SGHNT, CDR2 YYREEE (reference sequence). V shed 7 bases and J shed 3 bases, with 24 bases lying between them. This CDR3 has 17 residues. The CDR3 sequence is CASRPPGGLKGTDTQYF. The CDR3 nucleotides are TGTGCCAGCCGCCCCCCTGGCGGGCTTAAGGGGACAGATACGCAGTATTTT.

The table lists this clone with a few counts. The rearrangement uses TRBV4-1 and TRBJ1-2; TRBD1 matches 8 bases. The CDR3 is made up of 19 amino acids. After removal of 1 base from V and 4 bases from J, the junction contained 17 bases not matched to a gene. Germline CDR1 is MGHRA and CDR2 is YSYEKL. This chain's CDR3 is CASSQGYTTKRTGTYGYTF. In DNA, the CDR3 is TGCGCCAGCAGCCAAGGTTATACAACGAAAAGGACAGGGACCTATGGCTACACCTTC.

CDR3 bases: TGCAGCGTTGGGTCAGTGGGGACCTACAATGAGCAGTTCTTC. Protein product: CSVGSVGTYNEQFF. The chain combines TRBV29-1 with TRBJ2-1, with unresolved D. Germline-derived CDR1 and CDR2 are SQVTM and ANQGSEA. V gave up 4 bases and J gave up 2 bases, with 12 bases separating them. CDR3 length: 14 residues.

The chain couples TRBV5-4 to TRBJ2-7; D perhaps matches TRBD2 (6 bases). The CDR3 is 15 residues long. Germline assignment: CDR1 SGHNT and CDR2 YYREEE (reference sequence). Trimming stripped 1 base from V and 1 base from J, with 12 bases between. The CDR3 coding sequence is TGTGCCAGCAGCTTGCCAGCGGGCCCTTCCTACGAGCAGTACTTC. It encodes CASSLPAGPSYEQYF.

This rearrangement joins TRBV6-5 to TRBJ2-1; 7 nucleotides align to TRBD2. The germline V gene encodes CDR1 MNHEY and CDR2 SVGAGI. After removal of 0 bases from V and 5 bases from J, the junction contained 4 bases not matched to a gene. The CDR3 loop spans 15 amino acids. The chain's CDR3 is CASSYSGLADNEQFF. The CDR3, as DNA: TGTGCCAGCAGTTACTCTGGGCTAGCGGACAATGAGCAGTTCTTC.

The chain joins TRBV28 to TRBJ1-4; tentative D call: TRBD1 (6 bases). There are 12 residues in the CDR3. V gave up 10 bases and J gave up 7 bases, with 13 bases separating them. Per the germline V gene, CDR1 is MDHEN and CDR2 is SYDVKM. CDR3 region: CATTGMGEKLFF. In nucleotides, the CDR3 is TGTGCCACAACAGGGATGGGTGAAAAACTGTTTTTT.

The rearrangement links TRBV5-1 to TRBJ1-1; the D is unclear. CDR3 length: 14 amino acids. Germline loops: CDR1 SGHRS, CDR2 YFSETQ. Trimming pared 0 bases from V and 1 base from J, leaving 7 bases between. This CDR3 is CASSLVSGNTEAFF. The CDR3 DNA follows: TGCGCCAGCAGCTTGGTGTCGGGGAACACTGAAGCTTTCTTT.

The chain is built from TRBV7-2 and TRBJ1-2, with D uncertain. This CDR3 has 14 residues. The V gene's germline CDR1 is SGHTA and CDR2 FQGNSA. Trimming left V 5 bases short and J 3 bases short, with 13 bases between. The DNA for the CDR3 is TGTGCCAGCAGCGCGGATCGGTCTTACTATGGCTACACCTTC. Protein: CASSADRSYYGYTF.

This chain joins TRBV11-2 and TRBJ2-5; 10 nucleotides match TRBD1. CDR1 and CDR2 (germline): SGHAT, FQNNGV. With V trimmed by 3 bases and J by 5 bases, 12 bases remained unmatched. The CDR3 is made up of 17 amino acids. This CDR3 is CASSLGTGVGEEETQYF. The CDR3 nucleotides are TGTGCCAGCAGCTTGGGGACAGGGGTTGGGGAGGAGGAGACCCAGTACTTC.

This clone appeared a few times. The chain joins TRBV28 to TRBJ1-5, with TRBD1 identical over 8 bases. Germline V lookup: CDR1 MDHEN, CDR2 SYDVKM. There are 15 residues in the CDR3. With 2 bases clipped from V and 7 bases from J, the junction kept 7 bases outside the gene matches. The CDR3 is CASSLAGGIRQPQHF. The CDR3 DNA follows: TGTGCCAGCAGTTTAGCAGGGGGCATAAGGCAGCCCCAGCATTTT.

This chain connects TRBV5-1 to TRBJ2-5; D might be TRBD1 (6 bases). This CDR3 spans 14 amino acids. Germline lookup yields CDR1 SGHRS and CDR2 YFSETQ. The V gene lost 2 bases and the J gene lost 4 bases, with 12 bases spanning the gap. CDR3 DNA: TGCGCCAGCAGCTTAAGACAAGGGGGAGAGACCCAGTACTTC. Its translation is CASSLRQGGETQYF. Drawing the rest from reference TRBV5-1 and TRBJ2-5, the complete variable domain is KAGVTQTPRYLIKTRGQQVTLSCSPISGHRSVSWYQQTPGQGLQFLFEYFSETQRNKGNFPGRFSGRQFSNSRSEMNVSTLELGDSALYLCASSLRQGGETQYFGPGTRLLVL.